This TCR beta chain was retrieved from a study of CD8 T cells in ankylosing spondylitis. Regarding the study as a whole: Ankylosing spondylitis blood appeared to be characterized by a TCR beta motif of under ten highly homologous variants.

On this clonotype: Its matching antigen is unknown.

It was by quantitative 5'-RACE with molecular barcodes that TCR beta libraries were made. TCRdb called the 5' RACE reads again in MiXCR, with one record for every CDR3 protein. The sample holds 250,000 to 350,000 distinct CDR3 sequences; over 15% are singletons and the top ten take less than 9%. This CDR3 has 14 residues. Germline CDR1 reads SGDLS; CDR2 reads YYNGEE. V lost 4 bases, J lost 0 bases, and 10 bases lay in between. The sample was blood, either unsorted or a sorted T cell fraction (not recorded which). The V gene is TRBV9, the J gene TRBJ2-5; D could derive from TRBD1 or TRBD2 (6 bases each). This TCR derives from a male donor with ankylosing spondylitis or in good health (not recorded which). The CDR3, as DNA: TGTGCCAGCAGCCCGGGGGACAACCAAGAGACCCAGTACTTC. Translated: CASSPGDNQETQYF.